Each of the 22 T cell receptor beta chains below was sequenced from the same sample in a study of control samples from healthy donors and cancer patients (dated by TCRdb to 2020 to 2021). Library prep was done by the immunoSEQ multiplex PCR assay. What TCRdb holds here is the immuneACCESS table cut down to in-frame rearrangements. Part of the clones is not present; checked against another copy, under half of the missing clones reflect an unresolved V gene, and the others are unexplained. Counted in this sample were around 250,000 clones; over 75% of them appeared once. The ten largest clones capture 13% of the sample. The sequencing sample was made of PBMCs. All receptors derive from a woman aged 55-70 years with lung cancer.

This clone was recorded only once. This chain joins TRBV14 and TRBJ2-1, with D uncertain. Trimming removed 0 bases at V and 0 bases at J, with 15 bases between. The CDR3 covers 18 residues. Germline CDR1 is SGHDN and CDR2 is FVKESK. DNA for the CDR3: TGTGCCAGCAGCCAAGAAGGCTGGTGGGGTGACTCCTACAATGAGCAGTTCTTC. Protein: CASSQEGWWGDSYNEQFF.

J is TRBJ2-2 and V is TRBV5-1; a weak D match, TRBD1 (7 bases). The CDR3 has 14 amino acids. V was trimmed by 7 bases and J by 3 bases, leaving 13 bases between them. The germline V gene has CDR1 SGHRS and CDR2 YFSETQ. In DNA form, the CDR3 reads TGCGCCAGCTGGAGGGACAGACACACCGGGGAGCTGTTTTTT. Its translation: CASWRDRHTGELFF.

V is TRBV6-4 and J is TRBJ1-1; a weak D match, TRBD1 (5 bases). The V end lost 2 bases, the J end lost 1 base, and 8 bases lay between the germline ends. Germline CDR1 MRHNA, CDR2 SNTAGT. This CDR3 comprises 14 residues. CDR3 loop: CASSDGHRNTEAFF. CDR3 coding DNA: TGTGCCAGCAGTGACGGACATAGGAACACTGAAGCTTTCTTT.

In DNA form, the CDR3 reads TGTGCCAGCGCATTACAGCCTAACTATGGCTACACCTTC. It is translated as CASALQPNYGYTF. The chain uses TRBV28 and TRBJ1-2; D unresolved. There are 13 residues in the CDR3. Germline lookup yields CDR1 MDHEN and CDR2 SYDVKM. V was pared by 8 bases and J by 0 bases, with 10 bases between.

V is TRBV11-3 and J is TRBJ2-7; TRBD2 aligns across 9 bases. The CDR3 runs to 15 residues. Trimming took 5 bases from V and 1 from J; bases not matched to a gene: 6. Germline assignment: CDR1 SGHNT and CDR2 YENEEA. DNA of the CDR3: TGTGCCAGCAGCGACACAGCGGGAGGTTCCTACGAGCAGTACTTC. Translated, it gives CASSDTAGGSYEQYF.

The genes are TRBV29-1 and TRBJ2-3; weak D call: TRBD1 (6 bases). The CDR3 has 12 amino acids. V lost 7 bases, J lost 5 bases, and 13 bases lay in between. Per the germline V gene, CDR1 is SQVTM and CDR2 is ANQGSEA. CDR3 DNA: TGCAGCGCTGGACAGCTTCAAGATACGCAGTATTTT. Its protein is CSAGQLQDTQYF.

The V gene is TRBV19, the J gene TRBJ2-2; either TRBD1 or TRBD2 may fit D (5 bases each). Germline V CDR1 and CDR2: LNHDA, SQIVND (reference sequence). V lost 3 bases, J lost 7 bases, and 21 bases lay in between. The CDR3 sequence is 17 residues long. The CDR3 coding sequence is TGTGCCAGTAGTATCACCCCCCCGGGCAGGGCGGGCGGGGAGCTGTTTTTT. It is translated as CASSITPPGRAGGELFF.

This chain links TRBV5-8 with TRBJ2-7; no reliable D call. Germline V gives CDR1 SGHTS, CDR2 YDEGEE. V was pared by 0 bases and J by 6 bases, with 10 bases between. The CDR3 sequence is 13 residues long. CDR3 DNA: TGTGCCAGCAGCTTGGGTGCAGGCTTCGAGCAGTACTTC. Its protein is CASSLGAGFEQYF.

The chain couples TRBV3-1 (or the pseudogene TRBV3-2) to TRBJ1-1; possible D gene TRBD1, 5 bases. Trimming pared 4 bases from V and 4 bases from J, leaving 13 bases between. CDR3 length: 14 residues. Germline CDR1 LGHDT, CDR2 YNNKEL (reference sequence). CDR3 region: CASSPRERGTEAFF. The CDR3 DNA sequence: TGTGCCAGCAGCCCCAGGGAGAGGGGCACTGAAGCTTTCTTT.

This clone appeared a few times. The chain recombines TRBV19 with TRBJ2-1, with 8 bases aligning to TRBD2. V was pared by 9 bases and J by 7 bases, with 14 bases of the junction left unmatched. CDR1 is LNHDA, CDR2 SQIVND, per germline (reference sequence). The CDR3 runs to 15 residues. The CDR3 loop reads CASKARGGFLNEQFF. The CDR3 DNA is TGTGCCAGCAAAGCCCGGGGGGGATTTTTGAATGAGCAGTTCTTC. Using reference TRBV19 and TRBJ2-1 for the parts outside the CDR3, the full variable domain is DGGITQSPKYLFRKEGQNVTLSCEQNLNHDAMYWYRQDPGQGLRLIYYSQIVNDFQKGDIAEGYSVSREKKESFPLTVTSAQKNPTAFYLCASKARGGFLNEQFFGPGTRLTVL.

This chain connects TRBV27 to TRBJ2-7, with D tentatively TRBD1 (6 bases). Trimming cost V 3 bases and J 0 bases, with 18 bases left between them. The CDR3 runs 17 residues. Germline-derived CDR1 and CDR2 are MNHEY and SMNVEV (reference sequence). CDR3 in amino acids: CASSFGRGRPTSYEQYF. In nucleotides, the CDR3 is TGTGCCAGCAGTTTCGGCAGGGGTCGCCCCACCTCCTACGAGCAGTACTTC.

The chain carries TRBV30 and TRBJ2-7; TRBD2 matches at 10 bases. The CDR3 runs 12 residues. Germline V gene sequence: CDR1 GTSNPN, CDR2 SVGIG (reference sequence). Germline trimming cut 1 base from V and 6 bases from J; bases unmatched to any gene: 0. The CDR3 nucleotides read TGTGCCTGGAGTGGACTAGCGGGCGAGCAGTACTTC. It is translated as CAWSGLAGEQYF.

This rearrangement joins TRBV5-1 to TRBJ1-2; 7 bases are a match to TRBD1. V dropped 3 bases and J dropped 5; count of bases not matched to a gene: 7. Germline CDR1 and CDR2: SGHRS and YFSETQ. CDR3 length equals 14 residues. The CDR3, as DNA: TGCGCCAGCAGCTCAGGGGGTCTTAGGTATGGCTACACCTTC. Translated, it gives CASSSGGLRYGYTF.

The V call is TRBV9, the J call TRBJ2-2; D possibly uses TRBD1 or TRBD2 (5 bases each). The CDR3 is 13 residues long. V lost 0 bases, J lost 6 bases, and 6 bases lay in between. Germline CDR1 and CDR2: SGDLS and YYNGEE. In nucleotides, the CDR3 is TGTGCCAGCAGCGTAGTGGGGGCCGGGGAGCTGTTTTTT. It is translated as CASSVVGAGELFF.

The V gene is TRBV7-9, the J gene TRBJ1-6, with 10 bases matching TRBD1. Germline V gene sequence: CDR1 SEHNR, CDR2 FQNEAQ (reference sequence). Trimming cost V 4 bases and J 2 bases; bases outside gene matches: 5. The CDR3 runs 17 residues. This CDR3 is CASSWTGGSAYNSPLHF. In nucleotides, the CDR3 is TGTGCCAGCAGCTGGACAGGGGGATCGGCCTATAATTCACCCCTCCACTTT.

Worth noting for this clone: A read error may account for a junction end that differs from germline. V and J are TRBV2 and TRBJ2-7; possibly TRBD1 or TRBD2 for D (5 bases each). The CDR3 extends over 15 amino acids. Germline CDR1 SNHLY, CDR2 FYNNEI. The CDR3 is CASREGPGRLYEQYF. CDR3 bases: TGTGCCAGCAGAGAAGGACCGGGACGACTCTACGAGCAGTACTTC.

CDR3 bases: TGTGCCAGCAGAGACTACAGCGGCCCAGGAGAGCAGTACTTC. Translated, it gives CASRDYSGPGEQYF. The chain links TRBV6-5 to TRBJ2-7; tentatively, D is TRBD2 (5 bases). Germline V CDR1 and CDR2: MNHEY, SVGAGI. The V and J ends lost 6 bases and 7 bases respectively, with 19 bases between them. The CDR3 contains 14 residues.

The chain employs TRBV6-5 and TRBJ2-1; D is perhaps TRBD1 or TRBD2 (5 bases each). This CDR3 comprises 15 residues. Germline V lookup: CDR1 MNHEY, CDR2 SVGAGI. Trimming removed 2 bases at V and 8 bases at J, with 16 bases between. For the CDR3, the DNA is TGTGCCAGCAGTTACGGCCCTCCGGGGCGTGATGAGCAGTTCTTC. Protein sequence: CASSYGPPGRDEQFF.

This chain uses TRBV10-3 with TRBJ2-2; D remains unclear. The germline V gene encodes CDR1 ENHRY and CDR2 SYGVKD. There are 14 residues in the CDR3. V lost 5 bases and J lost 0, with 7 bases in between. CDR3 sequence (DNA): TGTGCCATCAGTTCGGAACCGAACACCGGGGAGCTGTTTTTT. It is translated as CAISSEPNTGELFF.

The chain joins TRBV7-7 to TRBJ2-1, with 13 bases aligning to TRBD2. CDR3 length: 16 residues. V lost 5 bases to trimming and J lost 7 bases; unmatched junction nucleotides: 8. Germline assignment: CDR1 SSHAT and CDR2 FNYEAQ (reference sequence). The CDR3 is CASSHGLAGVSNEQFF. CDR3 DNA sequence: TGTGCCAGCAGCCACGGACTAGCGGGAGTTTCTAATGAGCAGTTCTTC.

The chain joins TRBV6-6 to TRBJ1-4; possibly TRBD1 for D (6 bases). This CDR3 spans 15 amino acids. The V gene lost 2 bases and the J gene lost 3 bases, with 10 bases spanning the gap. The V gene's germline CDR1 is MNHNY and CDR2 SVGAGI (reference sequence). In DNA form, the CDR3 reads TGTGCCAGCAGTTACGCCGGGGGCCCTAATGAAAAACTGTTTTTT. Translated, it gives CASSYAGGPNEKLFF.

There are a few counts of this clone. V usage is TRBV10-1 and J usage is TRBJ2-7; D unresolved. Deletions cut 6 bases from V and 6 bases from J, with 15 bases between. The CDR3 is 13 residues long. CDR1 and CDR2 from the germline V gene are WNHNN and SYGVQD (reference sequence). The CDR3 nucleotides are TGCGCCAGCAGGCCTACTACGATCTCCGAGCAGTACTTC. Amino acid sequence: CASRPTTISEQYF.